One and the same sample provided the 10 T cell receptor beta chains below, sequenced in a study of T cell responses to AZD1222 COVID-19 vaccine. The method was immunoSEQ multiplex PCR; TCRdb's version includes in-frame clones alone and lacks a portion of them. The sample holds hundreds of thousands of clones; approximately 94% are singletons and the top ten take around 1%. The material was peripheral blood, obtained on day 0 of MenACWY control vaccination. The receptors derive from an adult in good health.

The rearrangement links TRBV7-9 to TRBJ1-2, with D maybe TRBD1 (6 bases). The CDR3 consists of 14 residues. From germline, CDR1 is SEHNR and CDR2 FQNEAQ (reference sequence). Trimming shortened V by 5 bases and J by 7 bases, and 17 bases separated the two germline ends. As DNA, the CDR3 is TGTGCCAGCAGCCACGGTCCAGGGGTCTTTGGCTACACCTTC. Protein product: CASSHGPGVFGYTF.

This clone appeared a single time. The rearrangement uses TRBV19 and TRBJ1-2; D gene unclear. Trimming cost V 6 bases and J 4 bases, with 9 bases left between them. The CDR3 is 12 amino acids. Germline V gene sequence: CDR1 LNHDA, CDR2 SQIVND (reference sequence). The CDR3 DNA sequence: TGTGCCAGTAGCGGATGGGTCTATGGCTACACCTTC. It encodes CASSGWVYGYTF. The full variable domain, rest sourced from reference TRBV19 and TRBJ1-2, is DGGITQSPKYLFRKEGQNVTLSCEQNLNHDAMYWYRQDPGQGLRLIYYSQIVNDFQKGDIAEGYSVSREKKESFPLTVTSAQKNPTAFYLCASSGWVYGYTFGSGTRLTVV.

The rearrangement uses TRBV5-5 and TRBJ1-2; D is uncertain. The CDR3 extends over 15 amino acids. V shed 6 bases and J shed 5 bases, with 20 bases lying between them. Looked up from germline, CDR1 is SGHKS and CDR2 is YYEKEE (reference sequence). The CDR3 bases are TGTGCCAGCATTTCGAACCTGGCAGGAGGATATGGCTACACCTTC. Its protein product is CASISNLAGGYGYTF.

V gene TRBV27 combines with J gene TRBJ1-1, with D possibly being TRBD1 (5 bases). V was cut by 5 bases and J by 0 bases, with 19 bases left in between. Germline CDR1 reads MNHEY; CDR2 reads SMNVEV (reference sequence). The CDR3 consists of 17 residues. This CDR3 is CASSKGLISGLNTEAFF. In nucleotides, the CDR3 is TGTGCCAGCAGTAAGGGCCTCATATCAGGGCTGAACACTGAAGCTTTCTTT.

The rearrangement uses TRBV10-3 and TRBJ1-1, with D perhaps TRBD1 (5 bases). CDR3 size: 15 residues. Per germline, CDR1 ENHRY and CDR2 SYGVKD. V lost 3 bases and J 9 bases, leaving 20 bases between the germline ends. CDR3 region: CAISDSGASYQKAFF. CDR3 in DNA: TGTGCCATCAGTGACTCCGGGGCCTCCTACCAAAAAGCTTTCTTT.

The chain employs TRBV7-2 and TRBJ2-7, with 9 bases matching TRBD1. V shed 5 bases, J shed 6 bases, and the junction held 8 bases outside the gene matches. This CDR3 contains 14 residues. CDR1 SGHTA and CDR2 FQGNSA come from the germline V gene. The CDR3 coding sequence is TGTGCCAGCAGCCGCCGGGACAGGGTAAGCGAGCAGTACTTC. Its translation is CASSRRDRVSEQYF.

The chain joins TRBV19 to TRBJ1-1, with D possibly matching TRBD1 (5 bases). From germline, CDR1 is LNHDA and CDR2 SQIVND (reference sequence). The V and J ends lost 3 bases and 7 bases respectively, with 12 bases between them. The CDR3 contains 13 residues. The CDR3 region is CASSMYSQGEAFF. The CDR3 coding sequence is TGTGCCAGTAGTATGTATTCCCAGGGTGAAGCTTTCTTT.

The chain recombines TRBV6-5 with TRBJ2-7, with D perhaps matching TRBD2 (5 bases). V was cut by 5 bases and J by 3 bases, with 11 bases left in between. Germline V lookup: CDR1 MNHEY, CDR2 SVGAGI. The CDR3 is 13 amino acids. The CDR3: CASSPYRGYEQYF. DNA for the CDR3: TGTGCCAGCAGTCCGTACCGGGGCTACGAGCAGTACTTC.

The V call is TRBV25-1, the J call TRBJ2-7; TRBD1 aligns across 9 bases. With V trimmed by 6 bases and J by 6 bases, 3 bases remained unmatched. Germline CDR1 reads MGHDK; CDR2 reads SYGVNS. The CDR3 length is 12 residues. The CDR3 nucleotides read TGTGCCAGCAGGGCGACAGGGGGCGAGCAGTACTTC. As protein: CASRATGGEQYF.

The rearrangement links TRBV2 to TRBJ1-4; possibly TRBD1 for D (5 bases). CDR1 and CDR2 from the germline V gene are SNHLY and FYNNEI. V lost 4 bases and J lost 7, with 13 bases in between. The CDR3 sequence is 14 residues long. CDR3 sequence reads: CASSGQGAAEKLFF. DNA for the CDR3: TGTGCCAGCAGTGGGCAGGGAGCGGCTGAAAAACTGTTTTTT.